This T cell receptor beta chain derives from a study of blood T cell repertoires in COVID-19. Study information: The origin of the acute and convalescent COVID-19 samples was the United States, Italy and Spain. Sources were T cells, B-cell-depleted T cells, or PBMCs; the material itself was cDNA or gDNA.

Clones were sequenced by immunoSEQ multiplex PCR, and TCRdb holds only the in-frame ones, with some missing. Here the sample spans hundreds of thousands of clones, about 80% being singletons. The CDR3 consists of 14 residues. J is TRBJ1-1 and V is TRBV21-1; TRBD1 is the table's D call and was not checked against the DNA. TRBV21-1 is classified as a pseudogene. This TCR derives from an older man with acute or convalescent COVID-19. The source material was peripheral blood. The CDR3 nucleotides are TGTGCCAGCAGGAGACAGTTCCCGAACACTGAAGCTTTCTTT. Residues: CASRRQFPNTEAFF.